This T cell receptor beta chain derives from a study of shared clonotypes between healthy human individuals. It was CD45RO-negative cells, positively selected for CCR7, that made up naive CD8 cells, with terminally differentiated effector memory CD45RA+ cells excluded. Only one count was recorded for this clone. The CDR3 is 14 residues long. Trimming stripped 4 bases from V and 0 bases from J, with 10 bases between. The germline CDR1 and CDR2 sequences are MNHEY and SMNVEV (reference sequence). Sequenced by immunoSEQ multiplex PCR; TCRdb stores in-frame clones only, minus some. The table lists 600,000 or so clones, roughly 98% of them singletons, with 0.3% in the top ten.

Sequences were obtained from naive CD8+ T cells sorted from blood. This clonotype was sampled from a man under 40 in good health. This chain links TRBV27 with TRBJ2-7; D could derive from TRBD1 or TRBD2 (5 bases each). The CDR3 DNA reads as TGTGCCAGCAGTTCCGAGGGACCCTCCTACGAGCAGTACTTC. This sequence encodes CASSSEGPSYEQYF.